This paragraph covers one T cell receptor beta chain sequence. Its antigen is unknown. Trimming cost V 4 bases and J 2 bases; bases outside gene matches: 5. This CDR3 is built from 14 residues. Germline loops: CDR1 MGHDK, CDR2 SYGVNS. Donors in the study were healthy people who gave bone marrow. This record belongs to a study of cytomegalovirus exposure and HLA in healthy donors. The study, taken as a whole, reports: The authors listed some 160 TCR beta chains as cytomegalovirus-associated. The authors later linked a missense DCLRE1C variant to TCR beta V- and J-gene trimming. The later analysis indicated that the majority of CMV-associated TCR beta chains appeared HLA-restricted.

Primers: 60 Vbeta forward and 13 Jbeta reverse. Libraries were prepared by immunoSEQ multiplex PCR; TCRdb keeps only in-frame clonotypes and omits some of them. The table has fewer than 150,000 clones, 70% to 80% seen once. This chain links TRBV25-1 with TRBJ2-7; 7 bases map to TRBD2. This clonotype originated in a woman aged 45-60 years in good health and CMV-seropositive. The sequenced material came from PBMCs. The CDR3, as DNA: TGTGCCAGCAGTGGGTCGGGAGGTGCCTACGAGCAGTACTTC. It specifies CASSGSGGAYEQYF.